Below are 23 T cell receptor beta chains sequenced from a single sample in a study of blood T cell repertoires in COVID-19. Sequencing was performed with immunoSEQ multiplex PCR; in TCRdb, only in-frame clones are kept and a portion is missing. The sample consists of around 96,000 clones, 90% to 95% of them appearing once. Source material: peripheral blood. The receptors originated from a human donor with active COVID-19. The donor label of this sample is uncertain.

The chain is built from TRBV15 and TRBJ2-1, with TRBD2 matching 7 bases. The CDR3 is 17 residues long. The J segment lost 9 bases and the V segment lost 0 bases, leaving 14 bases of the junction unmatched. Germline CDR1 and CDR2: LNHNV and YYDKDF (reference sequence). CDR3 protein: CATSRDLGRYVAGEQFF. The CDR3 nucleotides read TGTGCCACCAGCAGAGATCTGGGGAGGTACGTAGCGGGTGAGCAGTTCTTC.

The chain couples TRBV6-6 to TRBJ2-1; TRBD2 aligns across 9 bases. J gave up 8 bases and V 6 bases, and 8 bases lay outside the gene matches. This CDR3 is built from 14 residues. Germline V gene lookup returns CDR1 MNHNY and CDR2 SVGAGI (reference sequence). This CDR3 is CASSPQAGGYEQFF. The CDR3 nucleotides are TGTGCCAGCAGCCCCCAAGCGGGAGGATATGAGCAGTTCTTC.

The CDR3, as DNA: TGTGCCAGCAGGGCGACGGGTTTCGCTCTCGGGGCCAACGTCCTGACTTTC. It encodes CASRATGFALGANVLTF. This chain uses TRBV3-1 (or the pseudogene TRBV3-2) with TRBJ2-6; D not resolved. Germline V gene lookup returns CDR1 LGHDT and CDR2 YNNKEL (reference sequence). The V end lost 6 bases, the J end lost 4 bases, and 19 bases lay between the germline ends. CDR3 length equals 17 residues.

This chain uses TRBV5-5 with TRBJ2-3; D possibly corresponds to TRBD1 (5 bases). The CDR3 is 16 residues long. The germline V gene encodes CDR1 SGHKS and CDR2 YYEKEE (reference sequence). Between the trimmed V and J ends, which lost 4 bases and 0 bases, there was a span of 15 bases. The CDR3 nucleotides are TGTGCCAGCAGCCCACCCCTGGCAGGGAGCACAGATACGCAGTATTTT. Its translation is CASSPPLAGSTDTQYF.

The chain has TRBV28 and TRBJ1-6, with D possibly being TRBD1 (5 bases). V was shortened by 4 bases and J by 10 bases, with 11 bases between the two germline ends. The CDR3 sequence is 13 residues long. CDR1 MDHEN and CDR2 SYDVKM come from the germline V gene. This CDR3 is CASSSGGASPLHF. CDR3 DNA sequence: TGTGCCAGCAGTTCCGGGGGTGCGTCACCCCTCCACTTT.

The rearrangement uses TRBV2 and TRBJ2-3; 9 bases match TRBD2. The CDR3 is made up of 15 amino acids. Germline V gene sequence: CDR1 SNHLY, CDR2 FYNNEI. The junction had 5 bases not matched to a gene; V was cut back by 5 bases and J by 2 bases. CDR3 in DNA: TGTGCCAGCAGTTCGACTAGCGGTGTCACAGATACGCAGTATTTT. This sequence encodes CASSSTSGVTDTQYF.

This clone occurred a few times. This rearrangement joins TRBV19 to TRBJ1-5; 10 bases match TRBD1. The CDR3 spans 16 residues. In germline, CDR1 is LNHDA, CDR2 SQIVND (reference sequence). Trimming cost V 4 bases and J 5 bases; bases outside gene matches: 8. CDR3 sequence (DNA): TGTGCCAGTAGTAGCGGGAAAGACAGGGGGCATCAGCCCCAGCATTTT. Translated, it gives CASSSGKDRGHQPQHF.

CDR3 sequence reads: CAVAPSGESTDTQYF. CDR3 nucleotide sequence: TGTGCCGTCGCCCCCAGCGGGGAAAGCACAGATACGCAGTATTTT. J is TRBJ2-3 and V is TRBV10-3; 7 positions match TRBD2. CDR1 ENHRY and CDR2 SYGVKD come from the germline V gene. V lost 11 bases and J lost 0; bases outside the gene matches: 11. The CDR3 extends over 15 amino acids.

The chain uses TRBV10-3 and TRBJ2-7, with a possible D match to TRBD2 (6 bases). Per germline, CDR1 ENHRY and CDR2 SYGVKD. The CDR3 totals 13 residues. Trimming took off 9 bases at V and 5 bases at J, with 17 bases between the two ends. CDR3 nucleotides: TGTGCCATGCGGGACTCTACCTATGACGAGCAGTACTTC. Amino acid sequence: CAMRDSTYDEQYF.

The chain links TRBV3-1 (or the pseudogene TRBV3-2) to TRBJ1-2; D is possibly TRBD1 (5 bases). Trimming shortened V by 3 bases and J by 6 bases, and 8 bases separated the two germline ends. CDR3 length equals 12 residues. The germline gives CDR1 LGHDT, CDR2 YNNKEL (reference sequence). The CDR3 DNA reads TGTGCCAGCAGCCAGGGGCAGAATGGCTACACCTTC. Translating gives CASSQGQNGYTF.

The chain links TRBV2 to TRBJ2-7; 8 bases are a match to TRBD1. Trimming removed 8 bases from V and 1 base from J; junction bases left unmatched: 1. Per germline, CDR1 SNHLY and CDR2 FYNNEI. This CDR3 is built from 12 residues. CDR3 amino acids: CASHRGSYEQYF. CDR3 coding DNA: TGTGCCAGCCACAGGGGGTCCTACGAGCAGTACTTC.

The rearrangement uses TRBV7-9 and TRBJ1-3; D possibly corresponds to TRBD1 (6 bases). With 2 bases removed from V and 4 bases from J, the gap between germline ends came to 15 bases. Germline V lookup: CDR1 SEHNR, CDR2 FQNEAQ (reference sequence). The CDR3 covers 16 residues. The CDR3 loop reads CASSLLQGGIGNTIYF. CDR3 nucleotide sequence: TGTGCCAGCAGCTTATTACAGGGAGGGATCGGAAACACCATATATTTT.

V and J are TRBV28 and TRBJ2-7; D is uncertain. Trimming took 1 base from V and 6 from J, leaving 10 bases between them. The CDR3 covers 13 residues. Per the germline V gene, CDR1 is MDHEN and CDR2 is SYDVKM. CDR3 amino acids: CASSLSAPSEQYF. CDR3 coding DNA: TGTGCCAGCAGTTTATCTGCCCCGAGCGAGCAGTACTTC.

V usage is TRBV11-3 and J usage is TRBJ2-7; weak D call: TRBD1 (5 bases). Germline V CDR1 and CDR2: SGHNT, YENEEA. V lost 2 bases and J lost 6, with 11 bases in between. The CDR3 extends over 13 amino acids. The CDR3 region is CASSLRQNPEQYF. As DNA, the CDR3 is TGTGCCAGCAGCTTAAGACAGAATCCCGAGCAGTACTTC.

This rearrangement joins TRBV19 to TRBJ1-2; D unclear. CDR1 is LNHDA and CDR2 is SQIVND in the germline V gene (reference sequence). The CDR3 loop spans 13 amino acids. The V end was cut by 6 bases, the J end by 4 bases, with 12 bases between. For the CDR3, the DNA is TGTGCCAGTAGGGAGGACCTATCCTATGGCTACACCTTC. This sequence encodes CASREDLSYGYTF.

This chain connects TRBV7-2 to TRBJ2-5; 8 nucleotides align to TRBD2. This CDR3 contains 14 residues. J gave up 5 bases and V 6 bases, and 8 bases lay outside the gene matches. Per germline, CDR1 SGHTA and CDR2 FQGNSA. The CDR3 nucleotides are TGTGCCAGCAGGAGACTAGCGATCCATGAGACCCAGTACTTC. Protein product: CASRRLAIHETQYF. Using reference TRBV7-2 and TRBJ2-5 for the parts outside the CDR3, the full variable domain is GAGVSQSPSNKVTEKGKDVELRCDPISGHTALYWYRQSLGQGLEFLIYFQGNSAPDKSGLPSDRFSAERTGGSVSTLTIQRTQQEDSAVYLCASRRLAIHETQYFGPGTRLLVL.

This clone occurred once. This chain links TRBV3-1 (or the pseudogene TRBV3-2) with TRBJ2-6, with D maybe TRBD1 (6 bases). The ends were cut back, 4 bases at V and 0 bases at J, with 10 bases in the middle. The CDR3 is made up of 16 amino acids. The germline gives CDR1 LGHDT, CDR2 YNNKEL (reference sequence). The CDR3 DNA follows: TGTGCCAGCAGCCGGGGACACCCCTCTGGGGCCAACGTCCTGACTTTC. Encoded protein: CASSRGHPSGANVLTF.

The chain carries TRBV28 and TRBJ1-2; 7 nucleotides line up with TRBD1. The CDR3 totals 13 residues. J gave up 1 base and V 10 bases, and 6 bases lay outside the gene matches. Germline V CDR1 and CDR2: MDHEN, SYDVKM. CDR3 nucleotides: TGTGCCACCAGGACAGGTCTTAACTATGGCTACACCTTC. This translates into CATRTGLNYGYTF.

J is TRBJ2-7 and V is TRBV11-2, with 7 bases lining up with TRBD2. Per the germline V gene, CDR1 is SGHAT and CDR2 is FQNNGV. The CDR3 runs 16 residues. V was pared by 5 bases and J by 6 bases, with 16 bases of the junction left unmatched. This chain's CDR3 is CASSLDSSGIVSEQYF. CDR3 sequence (DNA): TGTGCCAGCAGCCTCGATTCGAGCGGGATTGTATCCGAGCAGTACTTC.

V gene TRBV18 combines with J gene TRBJ2-1, with D perhaps matching TRBD1 (6 bases). The CDR3 has 15 amino acids. Germline V gene data show CDR1 as KGHSH and CDR2 as LQKENI. The V end lost 0 bases, the J end lost 2 bases, and 8 bases lay between the germline ends. The DNA for the CDR3 is TGTGCCAGCTCACCACCCGACAGGACCTACAATGAGCAGTTCTTC. Its protein is CASSPPDRTYNEQFF.

The rearrangement joins TRBV6-1 to TRBJ2-7; no definite D call. CDR3 length: 16 residues. Trimming removed 0 bases at V and 4 bases at J, with 16 bases between. CDR1 and CDR2 from the germline V gene are MNHNS and SASEGT. The CDR3 protein is CASSEAVLFRNYEQYF. The CDR3 nucleotides read TGTGCCAGCAGTGAAGCGGTCCTGTTCAGAAATTACGAGCAGTACTTC.

This chain's CDR3 is CSVAHLLAGAYEQYF. CDR3 in DNA: TGCAGCGTGGCCCACTTGCTTGCGGGAGCCTACGAGCAGTACTTC. The chain carries TRBV29-1 and TRBJ2-7, with 7 positions matching TRBD2. This CDR3 region has 15 residues. Germline trimming cut 6 bases from V and 2 bases from J; bases unmatched to any gene: 13. Germline CDR1 is SQVTM and CDR2 is ANQGSEA.

This chain links TRBV4-1 with TRBJ2-7, with 9 bases fitting TRBD1. The CDR3 spans 16 residues. V shed 1 base, J shed 1 base, and the junction held 5 bases outside the gene matches. The germline V gene encodes CDR1 MGHRA and CDR2 YSYEKL. This CDR3 reads CASSQGGGTGSYEQYF. In DNA, the CDR3 is TGCGCCAGCAGCCAAGGGGGCGGGACAGGGTCCTACGAGCAGTACTTC.